Following are 18 T cell receptor beta chains from one sample sequenced in a study of PD-L1 blockade in urothelial cancer. Profiled with immunoSEQ multiplex PCR; TCRdb holds only in-frame clones, not every one. Counted here are over 45,000 clones, around 84% occurring once; the ten biggest clones make up around 22%. The time point is: pretreatment peripheral blood. The source was PBMCs, collected around atezolizumab (anti-PD-L1) treatment. Receptors were obtained from a man between 60 and 70 years old with urothelial cancer.

This clone was seen only once. Given a far larger clone just one base away, this is likely a sequencing read error. The chain combines TRBV2 with TRBJ1-5; TRBD1 agrees at 7 bases. V trimming: 5 bases; J trimming: 0 bases; junction bases outside the gene matches: 4. This CDR3 has 15 amino acids. From germline, CDR1 is SNHLY and CDR2 FYNNEI. The CDR3 sequence: CASSIQGYSNQPQHF. The CDR3 DNA reads as TGTGCCAGCAGTATACAGGGGTATAGCAATCAGCCCCAGCATTTT.

The chain joins TRBV5-6 to TRBJ2-7; D not certain. V was pared by 5 bases and J by 1 base, with 16 bases between. The CDR3 loop spans 15 amino acids. Germline CDR1 SGHDT, CDR2 YYEEEE. CDR3 in amino acids: CASSPGLTSSYEQYF. CDR3 nucleotide sequence: TGTGCCAGCAGTCCGGGTCTGACCAGTTCCTACGAGCAGTACTTC.

This chain uses TRBV11-3 with TRBJ1-1; 7 bases are a match to TRBD1. Germline CDR1 is SGHNT and CDR2 is YENEEA. The CDR3 is made up of 14 amino acids. J was trimmed by 0 bases and V by 5 bases; bases with no gene match: 3. For the CDR3, the DNA is TGTGCCAGCAGCAACGACAGGGTGAACACTGAAGCTTTCTTT. This gives the protein CASSNDRVNTEAFF.

The chain couples TRBV28 to TRBJ1-4; tentatively, D is TRBD1 (5 bases). The V and J ends lost 2 bases and 7 bases respectively, with 5 bases between them. The CDR3 totals 12 residues. Germline CDR1 MDHEN, CDR2 SYDVKM. The chain's CDR3 is CASSLRGEKLFF. In DNA form, the CDR3 reads TGTGCCAGCAGTTTAAGGGGTGAAAAACTGTTTTTT.

The chain combines TRBV9 with TRBJ2-7, with TRBD2 identical over 13 bases. CDR3 length equals 15 residues. V lost 3 bases to trimming and J lost 6 bases; unmatched junction nucleotides: 6. CDR1 SGDLS and CDR2 YYNGEE come from the germline V gene. Here the CDR3 reads CASSGLAGGRSEQYF. CDR3 DNA sequence: TGTGCCAGCAGCGGACTAGCGGGAGGTCGAAGCGAGCAGTACTTC. Full variable domain (outside the CDR3, taken from reference TRBV9 and TRBJ2-7): DSGVTQTPKHLITATGQRVTLRCSPRSGDLSVYWYQQSLDQGLQFLIQYYNGEERAKGNILERFSAQQFPDLHSELNLSSLELGDSALYFCASSGLAGGRSEQYFGPGTRLTVT.

This chain joins TRBV9 and TRBJ1-4; 9 nucleotides match TRBD1. With V trimmed by 4 bases and J by 7 bases, 5 bases remained unmatched. The CDR3 loop spans 14 amino acids. Germline-derived CDR1 and CDR2 are SGDLS and YYNGEE. The CDR3, as DNA: TGTGCCAGCAGCCTGGGACAGGGTAGTGAAAAACTGTTTTTT. This translates into CASSLGQGSEKLFF.

The chain uses TRBV6-5 and TRBJ1-2, with TRBD1 matching 8 bases. The CDR3 has 14 amino acids. The V and J ends lost 5 bases and 4 bases, in that order; junction bases with no gene match: 6. Germline V gene sequence: CDR1 MNHEY, CDR2 SVGAGI. CDR3 DNA sequence: TGTGCCAGCAGTCGGACAGGGCAACCCTATGGCTACACCTTC. Its translation is CASSRTGQPYGYTF.

The CDR3 sequence is CASSPTDGGLYGYTF. DNA of the CDR3: TGTGCCAGCTCACCGACGGACGGCGGACTTTATGGCTACACCTTC. This rearrangement joins TRBV18 to TRBJ1-2, with D uncertain. The length of the CDR3 is 15 residues. CDR1 is KGHSH, CDR2 LQKENI, per germline. Trimming shortened V by 3 bases and J by 5 bases, and 16 bases separated the two germline ends.

The V gene is TRBV2, the J gene TRBJ1-2; 8 positions agree with TRBD1. The CDR3 extends over 13 amino acids. Germline loops: CDR1 SNHLY, CDR2 FYNNEI. J gave up 7 bases and V 5 bases, and 6 bases lay outside the gene matches. This CDR3 is CASSSQGAGGYTF. The CDR3 nucleotides read TGTGCCAGCAGTTCCCAGGGGGCAGGTGGCTACACCTTC.

Only one count was recorded for this clone. CDR3 in amino acids: CASRNFGGSRYNEQFF. The CDR3, as DNA: TGTGCCAGCAGAAACTTCGGTGGTTCGCGTTACAATGAGCAGTTCTTC. The J gene is TRBJ2-1, the V gene TRBV2; D unclear. V was shortened by 6 bases and J by 4 bases, with 19 bases between the two germline ends. Per germline, CDR1 SNHLY and CDR2 FYNNEI. This CDR3 contains 16 residues.

The chain joins TRBV7-3 to TRBJ2-3, with D unresolved. Germline CDR1 and CDR2: SGHTA and FQGTGA. The V gene lost 2 bases and the J gene lost 5 bases, with 11 bases spanning the gap. The CDR3 totals 14 residues. The CDR3 sequence: CASSLGQTLDTQYF. The DNA of the CDR3 is TGTGCCAGCAGCTTAGGGCAAACCCTAGATACGCAGTATTTT.

Here the CDR3 reads CAWSVRGGPQETQYF. CDR3 DNA: TGTGCCTGGAGTGTGAGAGGGGGACCCCAAGAGACCCAGTACTTC. J is TRBJ2-5 and V is TRBV30, with D tentatively TRBD1 (6 bases). V shed 0 bases and J shed 1 base, with 12 bases lying between them. This CDR3 region has 15 residues. CDR1 and CDR2 (germline): GTSNPN, SVGIG (reference sequence).

The chain has TRBV5-8 and TRBJ1-5, with a possible D match to TRBD1 (6 bases). Germline V gene data show CDR1 as SGHTS and CDR2 as YDEGEE. This CDR3 is built from 16 residues. The germline V and J ends were trimmed by 4 bases and 9 bases, with 23 bases remaining between them. The CDR3 region has the DNA TGTGCCAGCAGCACTCTGCCCGGGACACGGGATAGGCCCCAGCATTTT. It is translated as CASSTLPGTRDRPQHF.

V gene TRBV6-5 combines with J gene TRBJ2-7, with D perhaps matching TRBD2 (6 bases). V was pared by 8 bases and J by 6 bases, with 23 bases between. Germline V gene data show CDR1 as MNHEY and CDR2 as SVGAGI. This CDR3 has 15 amino acids. Here the CDR3 DNA reads TGTGCCAGCGGGAACCGGGACGGAGGGCTGGGCGAGCAGTACTTC. This codes for CASGNRDGGLGEQYF.

The chain recombines TRBV2 with TRBJ2-7; TRBD1 aligns across 8 bases. The ends lost 7 bases at V and 2 bases at J; junction bases unmatched: 7. The CDR3 sequence is 14 residues long. From germline, CDR1 is SNHLY and CDR2 FYNNEI. The CDR3 nucleotides read TGTGCCAGCAAGGTCAGGGGGCTTCCCTACGAGCAGTACTTC. Its translation: CASKVRGLPYEQYF.

This chain joins TRBV6-5 and TRBJ1-4; D is ambiguous. The CDR3 spans 15 residues. Germline CDR1 and CDR2: MNHEY and SVGAGI. The V gene lost 2 bases and the J gene lost 8 bases, with 15 bases spanning the gap. CDR3 loop: CASSYHSSLREKLFF. DNA of the CDR3: TGTGCCAGCAGTTACCACTCTTCCTTACGGGAAAAACTGTTTTTT.

The chain carries TRBV19 and TRBJ2-2, with TRBD2 matching over 7 bases. Germline V gene lookup returns CDR1 LNHDA and CDR2 SQIVND (reference sequence). J was trimmed by 1 base and V by 1 base; bases with no gene match: 9. CDR3 size: 18 residues. CDR3 loop: CASSIGLPGGLNTGELFF. CDR3 in DNA: TGTGCCAGTAGTATAGGTTTACCGGGGGGTCTGAACACCGGGGAGCTGTTTTTT.

This sequence joins TRBV27 and TRBJ1-2; 8 bases are shared with TRBD1. Germline CDR1 MNHEY, CDR2 SMNVEV (reference sequence). Losses at the gene ends were 5 bases for V and 7 bases for J; bases not matched to a gene: 9. The CDR3 contains 14 residues. CDR3 sequence: CASSKEGQGIGYTF. CDR3 nucleotides: TGTGCCAGCAGTAAGGAAGGACAGGGAATTGGCTACACCTTC.